This TCR beta chain was captured by sequencing in a study of T cells in Graves' hyperthyroidism and ophthalmopathy. The investigators amplified TCR beta CDR3 regions from RNA transcripts. The study used the HTBI primer set for a first-round RT-PCR of the TCR CDR3. One entry per CDR3 protein, called by TCRdb with MiXCR from the multiplex PCR reads. The data show about 400,000 distinct CDR3 sequences, approximately 15% seen once. CDR3 size: 13 residues. The germline V gene has CDR1 SSHAT and CDR2 FNYEAQ (reference sequence). A word on this clonotype: A junction boundary mismatches the germline segment, possibly from a read error.

This sequence was found in a man aged 18 to 30 with Graves' ophthalmopathy. V is TRBV7-7 and J is TRBJ1-4, with TRBD1 matching over 7 bases. Sequencing was performed on blood. The CDR3 nucleotides are TGTGCTAGCAGCTTAGAGGAGGGGGCGAAACTGTTTTTT. The encoded protein is CASSLEEGAKLFF. Together with reference TRBV7-7 and TRBJ1-4, the CDR3 gives the full variable domain: GAGVSQSPRYKVTKRGQDVTLRCDPISSHATLYWYQQALGQGPEFLTYFNYEAQPDKSGLPSDRFSAERPEGSISTLTIQRTEQRDSAMYRCASSLEEGAKLFFGSGTQLSVL.